This T cell receptor beta chain comes out of a study of T cells in Graves' hyperthyroidism and ophthalmopathy. Amplified regions were TCR beta CDR3 sequences from RNA transcripts. Carried out on the TCR CDR3, a first-round RT-PCR used the HTBI primer set. MiXCR, applied by TCRdb to the multiplex PCR reads, yields one record per CDR3 protein. Altogether approximately 690,000 distinct CDR3 sequences are present, less than 25% being singletons, with the ten largest covering around a third. CDR1 is SGHTA, CDR2 FQGNSA, per germline. Trimming cost V 3 bases and J 1 base, with 10 bases left between them. The CDR3 contains 15 residues.

The J gene is TRBJ1-3, the V gene TRBV7-2, with a possible D match to TRBD1 (5 bases). Sequencing was performed on blood. This clonotype was obtained from a young man with Graves' ophthalmopathy. This CDR3 is CASSFGAISGNTIYF. The CDR3 bases are TGTGCCAGCAGCTTTGGGGCAATTTCTGGAAACACCATATATTTT.